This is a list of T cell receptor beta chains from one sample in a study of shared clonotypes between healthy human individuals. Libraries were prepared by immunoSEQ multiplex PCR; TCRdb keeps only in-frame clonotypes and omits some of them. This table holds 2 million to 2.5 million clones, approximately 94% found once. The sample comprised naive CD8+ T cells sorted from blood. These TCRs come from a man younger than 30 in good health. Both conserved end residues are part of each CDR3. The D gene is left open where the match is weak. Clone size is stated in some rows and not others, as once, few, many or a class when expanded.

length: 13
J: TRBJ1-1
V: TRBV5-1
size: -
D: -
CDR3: CASSLTIGSEAFF
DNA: TGCGCCAGCAGCTTGACGATTGGCTCTGAAGCTTTCTTT

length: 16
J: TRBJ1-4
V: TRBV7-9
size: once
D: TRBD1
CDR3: CAGSLEDRGLNEKLFF
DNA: TGTGCCGGCAGCTTAGAGGACAGGGGGCTTAATGAAAAACTGTTTTTT

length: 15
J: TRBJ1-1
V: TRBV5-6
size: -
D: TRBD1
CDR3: CASSERDRGITEAFF
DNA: TGTGCCAGCAGCGAACGGGACAGGGGGATCACTGAAGCTTTCTTT

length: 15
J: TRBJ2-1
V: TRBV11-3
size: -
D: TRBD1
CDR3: CASSLPGQGLNEQFF
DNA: TGTGCCAGCAGCTTACCGGGACAGGGTTTGAATGAGCAGTTCTTC

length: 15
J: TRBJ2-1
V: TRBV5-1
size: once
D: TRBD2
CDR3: CASSLTGTSGTEQFF
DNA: TGCGCCAGCAGCCTGACCGGGACTAGCGGGACTGAGCAGTTCTTC

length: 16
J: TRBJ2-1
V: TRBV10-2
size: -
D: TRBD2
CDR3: CASSESGLAGDNEQFF
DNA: TGCGCCAGCAGTGAGTCTGGACTAGCGGGAGACAATGAGCAGTTCTTC

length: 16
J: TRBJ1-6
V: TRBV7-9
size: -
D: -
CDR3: CASSPGGAGSDSPLHF
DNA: TGTGCCAGCAGCCCGGGCGGGGCAGGGAGCGATTCACCCCTCCACTTT

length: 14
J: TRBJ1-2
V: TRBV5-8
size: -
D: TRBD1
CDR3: CASSLVQGPYGYTF
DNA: TGTGCCAGCAGCTTGGTACAGGGGCCCTATGGCTACACCTTC

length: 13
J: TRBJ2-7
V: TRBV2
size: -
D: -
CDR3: CASSEGLNYEQYF
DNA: TGTGCCAGCAGTGAAGGGTTGAACTACGAGCAGTACTTC

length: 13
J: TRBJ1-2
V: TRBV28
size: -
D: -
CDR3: CASSFRLTDGYTF
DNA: TGTGCCAGCAGTTTCCGCCTGACAGACGGCTACACCTTC

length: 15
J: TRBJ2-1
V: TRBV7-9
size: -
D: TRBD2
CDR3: CASSPRAGGMHEQFF
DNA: TGTGCCAGCAGCCCCCGGGCGGGAGGAATGCATGAGCAGTTCTTC

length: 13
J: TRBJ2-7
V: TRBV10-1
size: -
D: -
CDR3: CASSEQGGNEQYF
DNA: TGCGCCAGCAGTGAGCAGGGCGGGAACGAGCAGTACTTC

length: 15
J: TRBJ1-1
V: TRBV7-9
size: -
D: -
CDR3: CASSPGVGANTEAFF
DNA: TGTGCCAGCAGCCCAGGAGTCGGGGCTAACACTGAAGCTTTCTTT

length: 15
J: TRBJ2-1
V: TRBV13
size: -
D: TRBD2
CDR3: CASSPTSGLYNEQFF
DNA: TGTGCCAGCAGCCCCACTAGCGGTCTCTACAATGAGCAGTTCTTC

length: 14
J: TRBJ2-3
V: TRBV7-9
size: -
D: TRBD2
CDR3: CASSPGTSGKAQYF
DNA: TGTGCCAGCAGCCCAGGGACTAGCGGCAAGGCGCAGTATTTT

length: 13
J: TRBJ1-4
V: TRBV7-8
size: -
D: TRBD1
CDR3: CASSGDSNEKLFF
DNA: TGTGCCAGCAGCGGGGACAGTAATGAAAAACTGTTTTTT

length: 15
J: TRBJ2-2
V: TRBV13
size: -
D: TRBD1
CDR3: CASSSTGVSSGKLFF
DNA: TGTGCCAGCAGTTCGACAGGGGTTTCATCCGGGAAGCTGTTTTTT

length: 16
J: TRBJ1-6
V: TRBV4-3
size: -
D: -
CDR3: CASSQEGPIFKSPLHF
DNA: TGCGCCAGCAGCCAAGAAGGTCCGATCTTCAAATCACCCCTCCACTTT

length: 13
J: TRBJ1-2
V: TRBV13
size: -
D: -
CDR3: CASSGDSIYGYTF
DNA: TGTGCCAGCAGCGGTGACAGTATCTATGGCTACACCTTC

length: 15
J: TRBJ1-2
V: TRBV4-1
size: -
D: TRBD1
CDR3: CASSQDPQGDGGYTF
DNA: TGCGCCAGCAGCCAAGATCCCCAGGGGGATGGAGGCTACACCTTC

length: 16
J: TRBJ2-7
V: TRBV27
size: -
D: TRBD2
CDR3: CASSPSGGHFTYEQYF
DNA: TGTGCCAGCAGTCCGTCGGGGGGGCATTTCACCTACGAGCAGTACTTC

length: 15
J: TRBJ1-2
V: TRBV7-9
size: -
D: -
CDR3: CASSLVDRANYGYTF
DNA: TGTGCCAGCAGCTTAGTGGACAGAGCTAACTATGGCTACACCTTC

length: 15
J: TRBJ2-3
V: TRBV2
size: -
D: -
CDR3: CASSDRGVSLNTQYF
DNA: TGTGCCAGCAGTGACAGGGGGGTCTCCCTAAATACGCAGTATTTT

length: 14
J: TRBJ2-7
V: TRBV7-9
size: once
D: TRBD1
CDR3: CASSSDRGLWEQYF
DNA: TGTGCCAGCAGCTCCGACAGGGGGCTTTGGGAGCAGTACTTC

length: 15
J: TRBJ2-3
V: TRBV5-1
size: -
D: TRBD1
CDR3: CASSLGTGGTDTQYF
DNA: TGCGCCAGCAGCTTGGGCACAGGGGGCACAGATACGCAGTATTTT

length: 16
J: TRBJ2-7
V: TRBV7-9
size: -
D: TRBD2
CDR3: CASSPPSSGSSYEQYF
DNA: TGTGCCAGCAGCCCCCCCAGTAGCGGGAGTTCCTACGAGCAGTACTTC

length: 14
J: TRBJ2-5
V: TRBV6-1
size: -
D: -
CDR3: CASSPLGGSETQYF
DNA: TGTGCCAGCAGTCCGCTCGGGGGTTCAGAGACCCAGTACTTC

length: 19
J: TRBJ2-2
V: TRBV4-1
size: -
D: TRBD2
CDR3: CASSQDMLLAEPHTGELFF
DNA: TGCGCCAGCAGCCAAGATATGTTGCTAGCGGAACCCCACACCGGGGAGCTGTTTTTT

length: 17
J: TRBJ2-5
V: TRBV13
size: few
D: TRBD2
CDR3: CASSLIRGLAGEETQYF
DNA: TGTGCCAGCAGCTTAATCCGCGGACTAGCGGGGGAAGAGACCCAGTACTTC

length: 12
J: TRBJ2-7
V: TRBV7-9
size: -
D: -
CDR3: CASSSPTGEQYF
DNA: TGTGCCAGCAGCTCACCGACTGGGGAGCAGTACTTC

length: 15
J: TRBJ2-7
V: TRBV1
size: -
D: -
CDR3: CTSSRVGGPPAEQYF
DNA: TGCACCAGCAGCCGGGTCGGAGGGCCCCCCGCCGAGCAGTACTTC

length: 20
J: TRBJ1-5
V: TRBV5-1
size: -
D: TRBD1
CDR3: CAAGRPPGTGGLRAIKTQHF
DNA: TGCGCCGCAGGTCGGCCACCTGGGACAGGGGGGTTACGAGCAATCAAGACCCAGCATTTT

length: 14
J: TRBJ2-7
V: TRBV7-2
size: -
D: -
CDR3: CASSFFGPDYEQYF
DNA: TGTGCCAGCAGCTTTTTCGGACCGGACTACGAGCAGTACTTC

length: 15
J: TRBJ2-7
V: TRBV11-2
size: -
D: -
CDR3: CASSFYQVLTYEQYF
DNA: TGTGCCAGCAGCTTTTATCAGGTCTTAACCTACGAGCAGTACTTC

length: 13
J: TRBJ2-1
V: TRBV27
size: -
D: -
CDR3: CASSLAQNTEQFF
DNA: TGTGCCAGCAGTTTGGCACAGAACACTGAGCAGTTCTTC

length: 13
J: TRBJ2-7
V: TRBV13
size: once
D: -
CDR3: CASSLRFSYEQYF
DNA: TGTGCCAGCAGCTTAAGGTTTTCCTACGAGCAGTACTTC

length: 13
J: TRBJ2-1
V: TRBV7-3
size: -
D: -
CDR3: CASSLSLANEQFF
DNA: TGTGCCAGCAGCTTAAGTCTCGCCAATGAGCAGTTCTTC

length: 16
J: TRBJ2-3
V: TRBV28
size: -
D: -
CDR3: CASSLGRSASLDTQYF
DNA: TGTGCCAGCAGTCTCGGCCGGTCGGCGTCGCTGGATACGCAGTATTTT

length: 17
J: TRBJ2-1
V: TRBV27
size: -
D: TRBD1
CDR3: CASSLTGQGRGYNEQFF
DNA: TGTGCCAGCAGTTTAACGGGACAGGGGCGCGGGTACAATGAGCAGTTCTTC

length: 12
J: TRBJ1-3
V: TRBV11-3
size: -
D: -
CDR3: CASSLDGNTIYF
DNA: TGTGCCAGCAGCCTCGATGGAAACACCATATATTTT

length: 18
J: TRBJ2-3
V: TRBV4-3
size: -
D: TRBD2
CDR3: CASSQTLYETSGRDTQYF
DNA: TGCGCCAGCAGCCAAACCCTCTATGAGACTAGCGGGAGGGATACGCAGTATTTT

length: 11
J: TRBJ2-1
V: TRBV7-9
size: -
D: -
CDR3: CASSETNEQFF
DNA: TGTGCCAGTTCAGAAACCAATGAGCAGTTCTTC

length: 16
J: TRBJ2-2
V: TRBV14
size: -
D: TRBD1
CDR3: CASSQLGTVNTGELFF
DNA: TGTGCCAGCAGCCAGCTAGGGACAGTCAACACCGGGGAGCTGTTTTTT

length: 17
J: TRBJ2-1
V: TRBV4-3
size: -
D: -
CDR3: CASSQDGPGTLSDEQFF
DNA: TGCGCCAGCAGCCAAGATGGGCCCGGGACTCTCTCAGATGAGCAGTTCTTC

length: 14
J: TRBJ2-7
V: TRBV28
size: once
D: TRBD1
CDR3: CASSLYRGQDEQYF
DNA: TGTGCCAGCAGTTTATATAGGGGGCAGGACGAGCAGTACTTC

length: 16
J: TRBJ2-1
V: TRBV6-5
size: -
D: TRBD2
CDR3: CASSYSWTSGRNEQFF
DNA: TGTGCCAGCAGTTACTCGTGGACTAGCGGGAGAAATGAGCAGTTCTTC

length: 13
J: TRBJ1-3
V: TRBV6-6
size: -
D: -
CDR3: CASSYGAGNTIYF
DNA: TGTGCCAGCAGTTATGGGGCCGGAAACACCATATATTTT

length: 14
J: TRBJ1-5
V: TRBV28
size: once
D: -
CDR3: CASSFLSPNQPQHF
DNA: TGTGCCAGCAGTTTTTTAAGCCCCAATCAGCCCCAGCATTTT

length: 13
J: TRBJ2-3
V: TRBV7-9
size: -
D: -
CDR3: CASSLVVSDTQYF
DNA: TGTGCCAGCAGCTTAGTTGTCTCAGATACGCAGTATTTT

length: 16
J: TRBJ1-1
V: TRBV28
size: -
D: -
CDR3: CASSPRERRLNTEAFF
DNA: TGTGCCAGCAGCCCGAGGGAAAGACGGCTGAACACTGAAGCTTTCTTT

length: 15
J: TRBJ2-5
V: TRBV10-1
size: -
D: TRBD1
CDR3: CASSDSTGGQETQYF
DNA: TGCGCCAGCAGTGATTCGACAGGGGGTCAGGAGACCCAGTACTTC